Listed here is a single T cell receptor (beta chain). What antigen it recognizes has not been identified. No per-base quality is available; no much larger clone lies one base away. These data originate in a study of OX40 agonist ivuxolimab in advanced cancers. At the level of the whole study: The costimulatory receptor OX40 (CD134) was targeted by ivuxolimab, a fully human IgG2 agonistic monoclonal antibody. Among the roughly 50 dose-escalation patients, around 19 had hepatocellular carcinoma, around 15 melanoma, 9 renal cell carcinoma and 9 head and neck cancer. Patients were allowed to have had prior anti-PD-1, anti-PD-L1 or anti-CTLA-4 therapy, and 30% to 40% of the dose-escalation patients had previously received checkpoint inhibitors. Intravenous ivuxolimab was administered to patients every 2 weeks at six dose levels: 0.01, 0.1, 0.3, 1.5, 3 and 10 mg/kg. Partial responses occurred in three dose-escalation patients: two with cutaneous melanoma and one with hepatocellular carcinoma. In the dose-escalation cohort, 75% to 85% of patients were male, and the mean age was 60 years with a range of roughly 20 to 80. Peripheral TCRbeta sequencing was intended to test whether TCR sequence diversity was altered and clonal T-cell expansion was caused by ivuxolimab. The paper covers the monotherapy dose-escalation part of the phase I ivuxolimab trial, which included N ≈ 50 patients. General conclusions and limits of the study: On average, CD8+ T cells showed more expanded clones than CD4+ T cells after ivuxolimab. Low levels of normalized T-cell clonal expansion were also seen in some nonresponding patients. Which antigens the clonally expanded peripheral T cells were specific for was not determined. At doses from 0.1 to 3.0 mg/kg, clonal expansion was seen in both CD4+ and CD8+ blood T cells between baseline and week 6. In the 0.1-3.0 mg/kg groups, partial responders were among the patients with the lowest normalized peripheral clonal expansion, particularly in CD8+ T cells.

The trial excluded patients who had a history of autoimmune disease or were on systemic immunosuppression. In every dose cohort, peripheral blood was drawn for TCR sequencing at baseline, cycle 4 day 1, and cycle 7 day 1. Samples came from an open-label, multicenter, first-in-human phase I dose-escalation trial of ivuxolimab. Adults with locally advanced or metastatic melanoma, renal cell, hepatocellular, or head and neck squamous cell carcinoma were enrolled in the trial. Before TCR sequencing, CD4+ T cells and CD8+ T cells from peripheral blood were sorted into separate populations. Genomic DNA was isolated from the sorted cells so that the TCRbeta CDR3 region could be sequenced. The immunoSEQ Assay was used for sequencing of TCRbeta CDR3 regions. The immuneACCESS repertoire file appears here via TCRdb, limited to in-frame rearrangements. These files lack a portion of the clones; in checked studies, under half of the deficit traces to unresolved V genes, and the cause of the others is not known. The sample table holds about 91,000 clones, of which around 87% were seen once. The ten largest clones capture about 4.5% of the sample.

The receptor comes from an adult with an advanced solid tumor such as melanoma, head and neck, liver or kidney cancer. The sample here was CD4+ or CD8+ T cells sorted from blood, taken in a trial of the OX40 agonist ivuxolimab.

The DNA reads TGTACCAGCAGCTTATCAGGGGAAAGCTACGAGCAGTACGTC. This yields the protein CTSSLSGESYEQYV. The rearrangement joined TRBV7-9 to TRBJ2-7, and the D gene may be TRBD1, 6 bases matching. The CDR1 and CDR2 encoded by the germline V gene (reference sequence) are SEHNR and FQNEAQ. The CDR3 starts with the cysteine, ends with the valine, and has 14 residues. Of all the DNA, just the CDR3 is kept, 42 bases in frame from base 1.